The 18 T cell receptor beta chains below come from one sample, sequenced in a study of chemoradiotherapy in HPV16-positive cancers. Here immunoSEQ multiplex PCR was the method, and the copy in TCRdb shows in-frame clones only, minus some. The repertoire has fewer than 25,000 clones, over 60% of them found once; the top ten carry 2.6%. Sample collection was performed from a patient who underwent chemoradiotherapy. The source of these receptors is a human donor with HPV-associated anogenital cancer.

The rearrangement uses TRBV7-9 and TRBJ1-2; perhaps TRBD1 as D (5 bases). V gave up 1 base and J gave up 6 bases, with 12 bases separating them. Germline V CDR1 and CDR2: SEHNR, FQNEAQ (reference sequence). This CDR3 is 14 amino acids long. Written as DNA, the CDR3 is TGTGCCAGCAGCTTAGAAGGGGCGAGAGATGGCTACACCTTC. Translated: CASSLEGARDGYTF. The complete variable domain, with remaining parts taken from reference TRBV7-9 and TRBJ1-2, reads DTGVSQNPRHKITKRGQNVTFRCDPISEHNRLYWYRQTLGQGPEFLTYFQNEAQLEKSRLLSDRFSAERPKGSFSTLEIQRTEQGDSAMYLCASSLEGARDGYTFGSGTRLTVV.

V gene TRBV4-2 combines with J gene TRBJ2-1, with 16 positions matching TRBD2. The CDR3 runs to 17 residues. The germline gives CDR1 LGHNA, CDR2 YNFKEQ. The ends lost 2 bases at V and 7 bases at J; junction bases unmatched: 5. CDR3 DNA: TGTGCCAGCAGCCAACCGGGACTAGCGGGGGGGAGTAATGAGCAGTTCTTC. The encoded protein is CASSQPGLAGGSNEQFF.

The rearrangement uses TRBV18 and TRBJ2-7; 9 bases map to TRBD1. V was clipped by 4 bases and J by 6 bases; unmatched bases: 7. Germline CDR1 KGHSH, CDR2 LQKENI. The CDR3 consists of 14 residues. The CDR3 spells CASSRGDRVSEQYF. The CDR3 nucleotides read TGTGCCAGCTCACGAGGGGACAGGGTTTCCGAGCAGTACTTC. Full variable domain (missing parts from reference TRBV18 and TRBJ2-7): NAGVMQNPRHLVRRRGQEARLRCSPMKGHSHVYWYRQLPEEGLKFMVYLQKENIIDESGMPKERFSAEFPKEGPSILRIQQVVRGDSAAYFCASSRGDRVSEQYFGPGTRLTVT.

The chain links TRBV19 to TRBJ1-5, with TRBD1 as a possible D gene (6 bases). Trimming took off 1 base at V and 4 bases at J, with 8 bases between the two ends. This CDR3 spans 14 amino acids. The germline CDR1 and CDR2 sequences are LNHDA and SQIVND (reference sequence). The CDR3 DNA reads as TGTGCCAGTAGTATAGGAACAGGGAATCAGCCCCAGCATTTT. This encodes CASSIGTGNQPQHF.

The chain links TRBV5-4 to TRBJ1-2; 7 nucleotides match TRBD1. From germline, CDR1 is SGHNT and CDR2 YYREEE (reference sequence). The trim removed 4 bases at V and 3 bases at J, leaving 9 bases unmatched. The CDR3 loop spans 15 amino acids. DNA for the CDR3: TGTGCCAGCAGCCCCCACGGGGGGACAGACTATGGCTACACCTTC. As protein: CASSPHGGTDYGYTF.

The chain carries TRBV4-1 and TRBJ2-7; maybe TRBD1 (5 bases). V dropped 0 bases and J dropped 6 bases, with 15 bases sitting between them. From germline, CDR1 is MGHRA and CDR2 YSYEKL. The CDR3 loop spans 15 amino acids. In nucleotides, the CDR3 is TGCGCCAGCAGCCAAGAGACAGTGAGAAGGGCCGAGCAGTACTTC. Translation: CASSQETVRRAEQYF.

The genes are TRBV20-1 and TRBJ2-1, with D possibly being TRBD1 (5 bases). The germline V gene encodes CDR1 DFQATT and CDR2 SNEGSKA (reference sequence). The CDR3 length is 11 residues. Trimming left V 5 bases short and J 5 bases short, with 7 bases between. The CDR3 sequence: CSADSHNEQFF. CDR3 DNA sequence: TGCAGTGCTGACAGTCACAATGAGCAGTTCTTC.

The chain is built from TRBV21-1 and TRBJ2-6; the DNA was not used to check the table's D call, TRBD1. TRBV21-1 is recorded as a pseudogene. The CDR3 spans 19 residues. CDR3 nucleotides: TGTGCCAGCAGCAAAGGTACGGGACAACAACTCTCTGGGGCCAACGTCCTGACTTTC. Its translation is CASSKGTGQQLSGANVLTF.

The chain carries TRBV5-3 and TRBJ2-7; the D is unclear. TRBV5-3 is an open reading frame whose function is uncertain. Trimming cost V 5 bases and J 2 bases, with 17 bases left between them. CDR3 size: 15 residues. The CDR3 DNA reads TGTGCCAGAAGTCTGGACCGGGCCCCGACCTACGAGCAGTACTTC. It yields the protein CARSLDRAPTYEQYF.

CDR3 DNA sequence: TGTGCCAGCAGTTTATCAGGTGGCAGGGGACCTTACGAGCAGTACTTC. It codes for CASSLSGGRGPYEQYF. The V and J genes are TRBV27 and TRBJ2-7; weak D call: TRBD1 (6 bases). Trimming removed 0 bases at V and 4 bases at J, with 16 bases between. This CDR3 is built from 16 residues. In germline, CDR1 is MNHEY, CDR2 SMNVEV (reference sequence).

The chain carries TRBV5-6 and TRBJ2-3; 7 bases agree with TRBD1. The CDR3 runs 18 residues. From germline, CDR1 is SGHDT and CDR2 YYEEEE. V gave up 4 bases and J gave up 0 bases; unmatched junction bases: 14. This CDR3 reads CASSATLTGFSSTDTQYF. Here the CDR3 DNA reads TGTGCCAGCAGCGCAACCTTGACAGGGTTTTCTAGCACAGATACGCAGTATTTT.

This sequence joins TRBV30 and TRBJ2-1; D not resolved. Trimming took off 0 bases at V and 5 bases at J, with 11 bases between the two ends. This CDR3 is built from 14 residues. Germline V gives CDR1 GTSNPN, CDR2 SVGIG (reference sequence). CDR3 sequence reads: CAWSVSRWNNEQFF. DNA for the CDR3: TGTGCCTGGAGTGTCTCTAGATGGAACAATGAGCAGTTCTTC.

This CDR3 is CASSEQGLGGYTF. The CDR3 DNA sequence: TGTGCCAGCTCAGAACAGGGGTTAGGAGGCTACACCTTC. The genes are TRBV18 and TRBJ1-2; 7 nucleotides agree with TRBD1. Germline loops: CDR1 KGHSH, CDR2 LQKENI. The junction had 8 bases not matched to a gene; V was cut back by 5 bases and J by 8 bases. The CDR3 runs to 13 residues. Based on the CDR3 plus reference TRBV18 and TRBJ1-2, the full variable domain is NAGVMQNPRHLVRRRGQEARLRCSPMKGHSHVYWYRQLPEEGLKFMVYLQKENIIDESGMPKERFSAEFPKEGPSILRIQQVVRGDSAAYFCASSEQGLGGYTFGSGTRLTVV.

This clone has only one observation. The rearrangement joins TRBV5-5 to TRBJ2-7; D uncertain. CDR1 and CDR2 (germline): SGHKS, YYEKEE (reference sequence). Trimming removed 2 bases at V and 5 bases at J, with 11 bases between. The CDR3 covers 13 residues. The CDR3 loop is CASSLVARDEQYF. CDR3 sequence (DNA): TGTGCCAGCAGCTTAGTCGCCCGGGACGAGCAGTACTTC.

J is TRBJ2-5 and V is TRBV5-1, with 8 bases matching TRBD2. The CDR3 runs 16 residues. The V gene end was trimmed by 2 bases and the J gene end by 2 bases; junction bases not matched to a gene: 8. Germline assignment: CDR1 SGHRS and CDR2 YFSETQ. CDR3 sequence (DNA): TGCGCCAGCAGCTTTCAGGGACTAGGCGGACAAGAGACCCAGTACTTC. Translating gives CASSFQGLGGQETQYF.

This chain links TRBV7-9 with TRBJ1-4, with unresolved D. The CDR3 runs to 15 residues. The germline CDR1 and CDR2 sequences are SEHNR and FQNEAQ (reference sequence). The V end lost 5 bases, the J end lost 7 bases, and 17 bases lay between the germline ends. The CDR3 DNA follows: TGTGCCAGCAGCCTAGGTCCCGGTCTAGGTGAAAAACTGTTTTTT. Translating it yields CASSLGPGLGEKLFF.

The table lists this clone with a few counts. V and J are TRBV28 and TRBJ2-3, with 7 bases identical to TRBD1. The V gene end was trimmed by 5 bases and the J gene end by 7 bases; junction bases not matched to a gene: 6. Looked up from germline, CDR1 is MDHEN and CDR2 is SYDVKM. The CDR3 contains 13 residues. As DNA, the CDR3 is TGTGCCAGCAGTACCTACAGGGGAAATACGCAGTATTTT. Translated, it gives CASSTYRGNTQYF.

The chain recombines TRBV2 with TRBJ2-1; 8 positions agree with TRBD2. Losses at the gene ends were 7 bases for V and 4 bases for J; bases not matched to a gene: 15. Germline-derived CDR1 and CDR2 are SNHLY and FYNNEI. This CDR3 region has 17 residues. The CDR3: CASIPPRGGGPYNEQFF. The CDR3 nucleotides read TGTGCCAGCATTCCCCCCAGGGGCGGGGGGCCTTACAATGAGCAGTTCTTC. The variable domain in full, completed from reference TRBV2 and TRBJ2-1, reads EPEVTQTPSHQVTQMGQEVILRCVPISNHLYFYWYRQILGQKVEFLVSFYNNEISEKSEIFDDQFSVERPDGSNFTLKIRSTKLEDSAMYFCASIPPRGGGPYNEQFFGPGTRLTVL.